The subject of this entry is one T cell receptor (beta chain). This record belongs to a study of blood T cell repertoires in COVID-19. Study at large: Specimens from acute and convalescent COVID-19 originated in the United States, Italy and Spain.

Clones were read by immunoSEQ multiplex PCR, and TCRdb kept only the in-frame ones, dropping some. In the table there are a few hundred thousand clones, roughly 80% of which are singletons. The CDR3 contains 13 residues. V was pared by 8 bases and J by 3 bases, with 5 bases of the junction left unmatched. Input material: PBMCs or T cells enriched from blood (not recorded which). This receptor was taken from a man aged 35-49 years who had been exposed to COVID-19. This sequence joins TRBV12-3 or TRBV12-4 and TRBJ1-2; TRBD1 aligns across 8 bases. The CDR3 reads CASAPDRDYGYTF. For the CDR3, the DNA is TGTGCCAGCGCTCCGGACAGGGACTATGGCTACACCTTC.